The 2 T cell receptor beta chains below all came from one sample that was sequenced in a study of tumor and adjacent non-tumor tissue in lung cancer. Three rounds of nested PCR, following a modified ARM-PCR protocol, produced the TCRbeta library. Via MiXCR, TCRdb re-called the multiplex PCR reads, giving one row per CDR3 protein. The table shows 220,000 or so distinct CDR3 sequences, with 71% occurring only once. This sample's RNA came from whole unsorted tissue. Sequenced input: lung tumor tissue. These receptors were collected from a man in his sixties with non-small cell lung cancer.

With respect to this clonotype: The junction shows a germline mismatch at one end, possibly a read error. The genes are TRBV28 and TRBJ1-5, with a possible D match to TRBD1 (5 bases). The CDR3 length is 14 residues. Germline CDR1 and CDR2: MDHEN and SYDVKM. Here the CDR3 DNA reads TGTGCCAGCAAAATGACAGAGGGCAGTCAGTCCCAGCATTTT. Encoded protein: CASKMTEGSQSQHF.

As regards this clonotype: A much larger clonotype is one base distant, so this may be a read error. The chain has TRBV12-3 or TRBV12-4 and TRBJ2-1, with D unclear. Trimming took off 2 bases at V and 6 bases at J, with 8 bases between the two ends. The CDR3 is made up of 13 amino acids. CDR3: CASSLSVPNEQFF. CDR3 nucleotides: TGTGCCAGCAGTTTAAGTGTCCCCAATGAGCAGTTCTTC.